This TCR beta chain was sequenced in a study of OX40 agonist ivuxolimab in advanced cancers. A note on the overall study: The costimulatory receptor OX40 (CD134) was targeted by ivuxolimab, a fully human IgG2 agonistic monoclonal antibody. Intravenous ivuxolimab was administered to patients every 2 weeks at six dose levels: 0.01, 0.1, 0.3, 1.5, 3 and 10 mg/kg. Of the approximately 50 dose-escalation patients, hepatocellular carcinoma was present in around 20, melanoma in around 15, renal cell carcinoma in 9 and head and neck cancer in 9. In the dose-escalation cohort, over 65% of patients were male, and the mean age was around 60 years, with a range of about 23 to 90. Patients were allowed to have had prior anti-PD-1, anti-PD-L1 or anti-CTLA-4 therapy, and about 40% of the dose-escalation patients had been treated with checkpoint inhibitors. Three dose-escalation patients achieved partial responses, one with hepatocellular carcinoma and two with cutaneous melanoma. Peripheral TCRbeta sequencing was intended to test whether TCR sequence diversity was altered and clonal T-cell expansion was caused by ivuxolimab. The monotherapy dose-escalation portion (N of about 47 patients) of the phase I ivuxolimab trial is reported in the paper. Overall results and qualifications from the work: In the 0.1-3.0 mg/kg groups, partial responders had among the lowest normalized peripheral clonal expansion, particularly in CD8+ T cells. Clonal expansion of both CD4+ and CD8+ blood T cells was observed from baseline to week 6 at doses 0.1 to 3.0 mg/kg. The antigen specificity of the peripheral T cells that underwent clonal expansion was not determined. Low levels of normalized T-cell clonal expansion were also seen in some patients who did not respond. After ivuxolimab, CD8+ T cells had more expanded clones than CD4+ T cells on average.

According to the germline V gene, CDR1 reads KGHSH and CDR2 reads LQKENI. Compared with germline, V lacks 3 bases and J lacks 5 bases; bases without a gene match: 8. Taken from cysteine to phenylalanine, the CDR3 has 15 residues. Kept here is only the CDR3 DNA, which spans 45 bases and is read in frame from base 1. As concerns this clone: There is no known antigen for this receptor. Base qualities were left out, and no much larger clone turns up one base away.

Patients with a history of autoimmune disease or receiving systemic immunosuppression were excluded from the trial. Peripheral blood for TCR sequencing was collected from all dose cohorts at baseline, on cycle 4 day 1, and on cycle 7 day 1. Samples came from an open-label, multicenter, first-in-human phase I dose-escalation trial of ivuxolimab. The trial enrolled adults with locally advanced or metastatic head and neck squamous cell, hepatocellular, melanoma or renal cell carcinoma. CD4+ and CD8+ T cells were sorted separately from peripheral blood before TCR sequencing. To sequence the TCRbeta CDR3 region, genomic DNA was isolated from the sorted cells. The immunoSEQ Assay was used to sequence the TCRbeta CDR3 regions. In its TCRdb copy, this immuneACCESS table keeps in-frame sequences only and misses some clones. Where compared with another copy, unresolved V genes explain less than half of these, and the others have no known cause. Within this sample are roughly 90,000 clones, with more than 75% of them counted one time only. The ten largest clones capture about 0.35% of the sample.

The sequences come from CD4+ or CD8+ T cells sorted from blood, collected in a trial of the OX40 agonist ivuxolimab. The chain is assembled from TRBV18 and TRBJ2-5; 8 central bases correspond to TRBD2. The clonotype originates from an adult with an advanced solid tumor such as melanoma, head and neck, liver or kidney cancer. The nucleotides read TGTGCCAGCTCACCGGGGGGACTAGTCGGTGAGACCCAGTACTTC. This is translated as CASSPGGLVGETQYF.